This entry describes one T cell receptor beta chain. A few counts support this clonotype. It has no known antigen specificity. It has no much larger one-base neighbor in the sample; base qualities were not kept. There are 15 amino acids in the CDR3, from cysteine to phenylalanine inclusive. Of all the DNA, just the CDR3 is kept, 45 bases in frame from base 1. CDR1 MNHEY and CDR2 SMNVEV were looked up in the germline V gene (reference sequence). Deletion took 5 bases off V and 1 base off J, with a span of 14 bases between the germline ends. This specimen comes from a study of CD8+CD57+ T cells in acquired aplastic anemia (dated by TCRdb to the late 2010s). With regard to the full study: On average, sorted CD4+ and CD8+ cells yielded approximately 3 ug of extracted DNA, with a range of about 0.19 to 30 ug. CD8+CD57+ expansion was defined as frequency above the mean frequency observed in healthy subjects. The study at large found these results: Roughly 30 CD8+ CDR3 sequences were found to be shared between patients and controls, but these sequences appeared to be highly expressed in patients and within the immunodominant clones of the patients. Patients and healthy controls showed no significant difference in CD8+ Simpson's diversity (P=0.060).

Profiling of TCR beta VDJ combinations and CDR3 sequences used genomic DNA as the template. An Illumina HiSeq 2000 was used for TCR repertoire sequencing. In the authors' own workflow: TRBV/TRBJ rearrangement plots, CDR3 size and DJ length profiles, and Simpson's diversity index were used to assess repertoires. The most abundant DNA sequence in the deep sequencing data was defined as the immunodominant clone. CDR3 amino acid sequences were checked for sharing across subjects and were also compared against the VDJdb database and published repertoires. Starting from the raw public reads, TCRdb applied fastp trimming at Q25, assembled clones with MiXCR and retained in-frame beta chains. When rows share a CDR3 protein, they turn into one entry using the most common DNA and genes. The V and J calls and clone size are TCRdb's, not the authors'. For this sample the table gives 120,000 or so distinct CDR3 sequences, of which under 60% were detected only once. Of the sample, approximately 28% is held by the ten largest clones.

Flow cytometry had shown CD8+CD57+ cell expansion in the patients selected for sequencing. Severe acquired aplastic anemia was diagnosed in all patients according to International Study of Aplastic Anemia and Agranulocytosis and Camitta criteria. No therapy had been received by the patients at the time of blood sampling. In the study, sorted CD4+ and CD8+ blood T cells from patients with severe aplastic anemia and from healthy subjects underwent deep sequencing of TCR repertoires. In the USA, patient enrollment took place under clinicaltrials.gov protocols 00001620, 01623167, 00001397, 00071045, 00081523 and 00961064. Ficoll-Paque density gradient centrifugation was used to isolate peripheral blood mononuclear cells. Before DNA was extracted, CD4+ and CD8+ T cells were sorted using either FACS or magnetic beads.

The rearrangement joined TRBV27 to TRBJ2-5; TRBD1 is possibly the D segment (6 matching bases). This sequence was found in a human donor with aplastic anemia. Specimen: sorted CD4+, CD8+, or CD8+CD57+ T cells (not recorded which) from PBMCs. CDR3 loop: CASSPFRTAQETQYF. The nucleotides are TGTGCCAGCAGTCCGTTCCGGACAGCCCAAGAGACCCAGTACTTC.